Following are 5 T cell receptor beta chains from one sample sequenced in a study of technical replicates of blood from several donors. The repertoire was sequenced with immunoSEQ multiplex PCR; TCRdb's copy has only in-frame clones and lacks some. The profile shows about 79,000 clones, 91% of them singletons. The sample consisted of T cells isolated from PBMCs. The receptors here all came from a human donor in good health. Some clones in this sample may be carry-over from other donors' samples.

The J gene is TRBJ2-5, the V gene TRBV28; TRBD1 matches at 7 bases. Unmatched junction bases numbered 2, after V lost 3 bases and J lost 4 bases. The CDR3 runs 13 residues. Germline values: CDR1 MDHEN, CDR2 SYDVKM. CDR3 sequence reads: CASSLTGPETQYF. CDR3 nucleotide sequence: TGTGCCAGCAGTTTGACAGGGCCAGAGACCCAGTACTTC.

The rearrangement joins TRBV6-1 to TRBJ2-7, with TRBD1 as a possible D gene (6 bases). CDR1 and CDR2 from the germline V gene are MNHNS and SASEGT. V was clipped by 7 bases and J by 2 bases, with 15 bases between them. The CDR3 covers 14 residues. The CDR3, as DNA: TGTGCCAGCACAAACCGACAGGTGGCCTACGAGCAGTACTTC. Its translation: CASTNRQVAYEQYF.

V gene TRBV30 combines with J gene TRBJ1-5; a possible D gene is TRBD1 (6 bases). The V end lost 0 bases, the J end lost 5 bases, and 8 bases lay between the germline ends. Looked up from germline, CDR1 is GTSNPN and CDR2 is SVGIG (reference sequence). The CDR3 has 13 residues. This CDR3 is CAWSVQGHQPQHF. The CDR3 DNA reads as TGTGCCTGGAGTGTACAGGGACATCAGCCCCAGCATTTT.

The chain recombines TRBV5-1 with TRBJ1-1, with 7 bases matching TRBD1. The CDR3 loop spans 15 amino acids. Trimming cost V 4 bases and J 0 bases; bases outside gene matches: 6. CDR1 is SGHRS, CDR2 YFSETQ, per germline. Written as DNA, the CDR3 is TGCGCCAGCAGCCAATTGGGACAGCTGAACACTGAAGCTTTCTTT. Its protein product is CASSQLGQLNTEAFF.

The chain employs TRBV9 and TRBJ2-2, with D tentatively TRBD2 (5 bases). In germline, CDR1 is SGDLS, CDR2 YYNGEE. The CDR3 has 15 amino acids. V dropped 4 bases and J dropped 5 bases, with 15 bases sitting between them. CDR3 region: CASSSGLPWTGELFF. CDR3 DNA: TGTGCCAGCAGCTCCGGACTCCCCTGGACCGGGGAGCTGTTTTTT.